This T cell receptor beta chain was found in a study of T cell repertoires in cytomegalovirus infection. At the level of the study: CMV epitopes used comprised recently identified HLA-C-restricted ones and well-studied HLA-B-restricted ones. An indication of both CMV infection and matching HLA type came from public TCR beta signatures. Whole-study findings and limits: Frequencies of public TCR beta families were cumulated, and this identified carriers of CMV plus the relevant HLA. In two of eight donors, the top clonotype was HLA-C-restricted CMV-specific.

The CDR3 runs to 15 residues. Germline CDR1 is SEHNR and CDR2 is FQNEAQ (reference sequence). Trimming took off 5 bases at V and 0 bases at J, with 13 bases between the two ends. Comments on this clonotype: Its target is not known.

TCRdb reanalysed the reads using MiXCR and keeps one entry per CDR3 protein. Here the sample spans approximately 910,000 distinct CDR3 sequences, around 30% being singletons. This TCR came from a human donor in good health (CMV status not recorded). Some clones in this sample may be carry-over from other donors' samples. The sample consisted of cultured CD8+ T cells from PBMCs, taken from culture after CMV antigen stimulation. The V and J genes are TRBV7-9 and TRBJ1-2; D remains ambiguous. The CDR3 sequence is CASSPPTQPNYGYTF. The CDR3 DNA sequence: TGTGCCAGCAGCCCACCGACACAGCCTAACTATGGCTACACCTTC.